Described below is a single T cell receptor beta chain sequence and its context. The specificity of this receptor is unknown. Per-base qualities were not stored, and no clone one base away is much larger. This sample is part of a study of response to subunit inactivated influenza vaccine (dated by TCRdb to the late 2010s). For the study in its entirety: Deep quantitative profiling of the T cell receptor repertoire was used in the study to follow responses to a trivalent subunit inactivated influenza vaccine. Broad study findings and their caveats: It was suggested by the authors that each seasonal influenza vaccination may recruit only a limited number of new T cells.

The germline V gene (reference sequence) specifies DFQATT as CDR1 and SNEGSKA as CDR2. The CDR3 numbers 13 residues from cysteine through phenylalanine. Kept here is only the CDR3 DNA, which spans 39 bases and is read in frame from base 1. V is shortened by 4 bases, J by 4 bases, and the region joining them spans 11 bases. Receptor libraries were prepared by RT-PCR. The listed sequencing device is Illumina HiSeq 2500. TCRdb redid the processing of the public reads, applying fastp at Q25 and MiXCR, and retained in-frame beta chains. Rows with a matching CDR3 protein are joined into one entry that keeps the most common DNA and genes. The sample has some 540,000 distinct CDR3 sequences on record, around 21% of them singletons. In total, the top ten clones hold 2.8% of the sample. The sample also formed part of further work on T cells expressing NK-cell markers. The second source states: The TCR beta cDNA libraries were made using 5'RACE template switching, a step that added both a universal primer site and unique molecular identifiers. Fewer than ten donors provided sorted CD3+CD56+NKG2C+, CD3+CD56+NKG2C- and CD3+CD56-NKG2C+ T-cell subsets, whose TCR beta-chain repertoires were profiled. Among the eight sequenced donors, only one was HCMV-seronegative, while the other seven were HCMV-seropositive. To restrict sorting to alphabetaTCR-expressing T cells, an anti-gammadeltaTCR antibody was added in several experiments. For six donors, the dominant CD3+CD56+NKG2C+ clonotypes were among the top 10 CD8+ clonotypes and accounted for about 1.0-7.5% of CD8+ T cells. Those dominant clonotypes were again the most abundant among CD3+CD56-NKG2C+ cells in a handful of donors, at roughly 25-65%. Whether the expanded NKG2C-expressing T cell clones were specific for HCMV antigens remained unclear. All eight donors whose samples were sequenced were randomly selected healthy volunteers, three of them men and five women. To determine HCMV serostatus, a commercial ELISA kit was used to detect HCMV-specific IgG in serum. Peripheral blood mononuclear cells were isolated from blood by Ficoll density gradient centrifugation. Using Miltenyi isolation kits, CD4+ and CD8+ T cells were isolated from PBMC through magnetic immunoseparation. Synthesis of cDNA was primed from the TCR beta constant segment and was followed by two consecutive PCR amplification steps. Libraries were sequenced as 2 x 150 bp reads on Illumina HiSeq 2000/2500, MiSeq or NextSeq. MIGEC was used to demultiplex reads and group reads by UMI, and MiTCR was used to assemble and quantify clonotypes. To remove erroneous sequences, TCR cDNA sequences were retained only when supported by two or more reads. The tcR package was used for downstream repertoire analysis, with clonotypes matched between fractions based on CDR3 nucleotide sequence plus V segment. VDJmatch was used to annotate antigen specificity against VDJdb, with one amino acid substitution in CDR3 permitted.

Recombination joined TRBV20-1 with TRBJ2-1; TRBD1 is a possible D gene, resting on 6 matching bases. This clonotype originated in a man over 45 who received an inactivated influenza vaccine. Donor details come from another sample of the same person, matched by shared clones. The specimen comprised CD4+ T cells sorted from PBMCs, sampled 11 to 12 days after vaccination. The DNA reads as follows: TGCAGTGCTAAACAGGGAATTTACAATGAGCAGTTCTTC. Its translation is CSAKQGIYNEQFF.